These 13 T cell receptor beta chains were all obtained from the same sample, sequenced in a study of human T cells and chemical hapten exposure. TCRdb redid the calling of the RACE reads with MiXCR, one entry per CDR3 protein. The sample contains about 290,000 distinct CDR3 sequences, approximately 8% of which appear only once. Noted time point: pre-sensitization, week 0. Treatment in this sample: therapeutic diphenylcyclopropenone sensitization with weekly scalp DPC. Material: whole blood, obtained in connection with sensitization to the hapten diphenylcyclopropenone (DPC). The receptors were sampled from a man in his late teens or twenties with alopecia areata. Some clones in this sample may be carry-over from other donors' samples.

This clonotype appeared a few times. The genes are TRBV11-1 and TRBJ2-1; no firm D call. Germline lookup yields CDR1 SGHAT and CDR2 FQDESV (reference sequence). CDR3 length equals 15 residues. V lost 1 base and J 9 bases, leaving 16 bases between the germline ends. The CDR3 here is CASSLVRLAVGEQFF. CDR3 coding DNA: TGTGCCAGCAGCTTAGTAAGACTTGCTGTGGGTGAGCAGTTCTTC.

The V call is TRBV5-6, the J call TRBJ2-7; 8 positions match TRBD2. CDR1 is SGHDT and CDR2 is YYEEEE in the germline V gene. Trimming removed 4 bases from V and 6 bases from J; junction bases left unmatched: 3. The CDR3 totals 12 residues. CDR3 protein: CASSHTSGEQYV. CDR3 in DNA: TGTGCCAGCAGCCACACTAGCGGCGAGCAGTACGTC.

This rearrangement joins TRBV7-2 to TRBJ2-5; 11 bases agree with TRBD1. Per the germline V gene, CDR1 is SGHTA and CDR2 is FQGNSA. This CDR3 has 14 amino acids. V was pared by 6 bases and J by 4 bases, with 4 bases of the junction left unmatched. In nucleotides, the CDR3 is TGTGCCAGCAGAAGGACAGGGGGCGCAGAGACCCAGTACTTC. Translation: CASRRTGGAETQYF.

The table lists this clonotype with a few counts. This chain connects TRBV12-3 or TRBV12-4 to TRBJ2-3; the match to TRBD2 covers 13 bases. The CDR3 is 16 amino acids. V shed 5 bases and J 6 bases; nucleotides not matched to a gene: 8. CDR3 amino acids: CASSPGTSGALDTQYF. DNA for the CDR3: TGTGCCAGCAGTCCCGGGACTAGCGGGGCCTTGGATACGCAGTATTTT.

This chain links TRBV4-3 with TRBJ2-7; D is perhaps TRBD1 (7 bases). Germline CDR1 reads LGHNA; CDR2 reads YSLEER. This CDR3 region has 15 residues. Trimming left V 3 bases short and J 6 bases short, with 18 bases between. The CDR3 region is CASSQERAGGSEQYF. CDR3 DNA: TGCGCCAGCAGCCAGGAGAGGGCAGGGGGGAGCGAGCAGTACTTC.

In its sample, this clonotype was seen many times. The V call is TRBV12-3 or TRBV12-4, the J call TRBJ2-5, with 13 bases matching TRBD2. The CDR3 length is 16 residues. Trimming took 3 bases from V and 5 from J; bases not matched to a gene: 6. In nucleotides, the CDR3 is TGTGCCAGCAGTTTGAGGACTAGCGGGGGCCGGGAGACCCAGTACTTC. It yields the protein CASSLRTSGGRETQYF.

This clonotype has more than one count but fewer than ten. The V and J genes are TRBV10-3 and TRBJ2-7; TRBD1 matches at 11 bases. The CDR3 has 15 residues. After removal of 7 bases from V and 0 bases from J, the junction contained 5 bases not matched to a gene. Germline CDR1 is ENHRY and CDR2 is SYGVKD. The CDR3 is CAITEGQGGSYEQYV. CDR3 DNA sequence: TGTGCCATCACCGAGGGACAGGGGGGCTCCTACGAGCAGTACGTC.

This clonotype was found a few times. V usage is TRBV4-3 and J usage is TRBJ1-1, with 9 nucleotides matching TRBD1. The germline V gene has CDR1 LGHNA and CDR2 YSLEER. This CDR3 is built from 16 residues. The ends lost 0 bases at V and 4 bases at J; junction bases unmatched: 6. CDR3 sequence reads: CASSQDWLQGATEAFF. CDR3 bases: TGCGCCAGCAGCCAAGACTGGTTACAGGGGGCCACTGAAGCTTTCTTT.

This clonotype has a handful of counts. This chain joins TRBV6-6 and TRBJ1-5; D uncertain. Germline V lookup: CDR1 MNHNY, CDR2 SVGAGI (reference sequence). CDR3 length: 19 residues. V was pared by 2 bases and J by 1 base, with 21 bases between. In DNA form, the CDR3 reads TGTGCCAGCAGTTACGCAATTGTCCCCCGGAGGTACAGCAATCAGCCCCAGCATTTT. It codes for CASSYAIVPRRYSNQPQHF.

This chain uses TRBV29-1 with TRBJ2-1; D is perhaps TRBD2 (7 bases). Trimming took 6 bases from V and 0 from J, leaving 15 bases between them. This CDR3 contains 15 residues. The germline gives CDR1 SQVTM, CDR2 ANQGSEA. The CDR3 DNA sequence: TGCAGCGTGGAGGGGGGGGAAAGCTCCTACAATGAGCAGTTCTTC. Translating it yields CSVEGGESSYNEQFF.

This clonotype was found many times. This chain links TRBV4-3 with TRBJ2-6; perhaps TRBD1 as D (5 bases). V lost 4 bases to trimming and J lost 4 bases, with 26 bases between them. Germline CDR1 and CDR2: LGHNA and YSLEER. CDR3 size: 20 residues. This chain's CDR3 is CASSRTATRALESGANVLTF. In DNA, the CDR3 is TGCGCCAGCAGCCGAACGGCCACCAGGGCCCTAGAGTCAGGGGCCAACGTCCTGACTTTC.

The J gene is TRBJ1-1, the V gene TRBV3-1; no clear D gene. V was shortened by 3 bases and J by 6 bases, with 14 bases between the two germline ends. CDR3 length: 14 residues. The germline CDR1 and CDR2 sequences are LGHDT and YNNKEL (reference sequence). In DNA, the CDR3 is TGTGCCAGCAGCCACAGGACTAAGAGTCCTGAAGCTTTCTTT. This codes for CASSHRTKSPEAFF.

Only a few counts were recorded for this clonotype. The chain couples TRBV20-1 to TRBJ2-2; 7 positions agree with TRBD1. V gave up 5 bases and J gave up 5 bases; unmatched junction bases: 8. Germline V CDR1 and CDR2: DFQATT, SNEGSKA (reference sequence). CDR3 size: 14 residues. The CDR3 sequence is CSAGTGDRTGELFF. Here the CDR3 DNA reads TGCAGTGCTGGAACAGGGGATCGGACCGGGGAGCTGTTTTTT.